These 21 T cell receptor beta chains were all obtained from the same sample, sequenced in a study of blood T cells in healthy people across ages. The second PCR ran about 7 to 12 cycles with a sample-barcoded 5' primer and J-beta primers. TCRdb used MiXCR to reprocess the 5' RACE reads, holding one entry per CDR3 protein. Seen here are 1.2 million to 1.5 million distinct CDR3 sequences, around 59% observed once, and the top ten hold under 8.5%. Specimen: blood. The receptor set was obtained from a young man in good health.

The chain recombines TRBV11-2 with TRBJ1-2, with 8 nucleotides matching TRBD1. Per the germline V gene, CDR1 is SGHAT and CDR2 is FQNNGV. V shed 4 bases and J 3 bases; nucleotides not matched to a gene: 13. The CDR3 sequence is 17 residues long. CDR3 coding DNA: TGTGCCAGCAGCTCGCCCGCCGGGACAGGATCCCACTATGGCTACACCTTC. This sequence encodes CASSSPAGTGSHYGYTF.

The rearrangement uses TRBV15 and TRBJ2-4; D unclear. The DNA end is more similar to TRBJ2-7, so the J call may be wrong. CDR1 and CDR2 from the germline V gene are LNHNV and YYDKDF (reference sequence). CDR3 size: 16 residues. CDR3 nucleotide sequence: TGTGCCACCAGCAGAGAAAGAGGAGCTGGAGCCCACGAGCAGTACTTC. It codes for CATSRERGAGAHEQYF.

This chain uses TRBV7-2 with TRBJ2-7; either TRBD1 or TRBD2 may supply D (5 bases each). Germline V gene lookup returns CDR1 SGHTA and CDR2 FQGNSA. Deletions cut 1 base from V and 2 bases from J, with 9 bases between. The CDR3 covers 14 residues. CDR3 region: CASSLDGTPYEQYF. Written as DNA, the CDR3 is TGTGCCAGCAGCTTAGACGGGACCCCCTACGAGCAGTACTTC.

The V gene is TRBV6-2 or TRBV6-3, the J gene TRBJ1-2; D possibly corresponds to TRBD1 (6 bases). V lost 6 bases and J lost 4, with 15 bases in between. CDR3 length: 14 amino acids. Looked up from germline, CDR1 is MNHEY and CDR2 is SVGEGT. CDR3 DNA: TGTGCCAGCAGAAAAGGGGGTATTGGCTATGGCTACACCTTC. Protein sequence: CASRKGGIGYGYTF.

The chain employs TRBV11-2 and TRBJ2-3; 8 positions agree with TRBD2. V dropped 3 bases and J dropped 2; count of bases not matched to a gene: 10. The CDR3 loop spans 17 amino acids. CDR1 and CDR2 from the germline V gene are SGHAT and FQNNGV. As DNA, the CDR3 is TGTGCCAGCAGCTTGTTATCGCGCGGGGGGTCCACAGATACGCAGTATTTT. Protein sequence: CASSLLSRGGSTDTQYF.

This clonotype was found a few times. CDR3 sequence reads: CASSRSGGGGANVLTF. Written as DNA, the CDR3 is TGTGCCAGCAGTCGCTCCGGTGGGGGTGGGGCCAACGTCCTGACTTTC. V usage is TRBV6-5 and J usage is TRBJ2-6; D may correspond to TRBD1 or TRBD2 (5 bases each). This CDR3 has 16 residues. V gave up 5 bases and J gave up 3 bases, with 14 bases separating them. The germline CDR1 and CDR2 sequences are MNHEY and SVGAGI.

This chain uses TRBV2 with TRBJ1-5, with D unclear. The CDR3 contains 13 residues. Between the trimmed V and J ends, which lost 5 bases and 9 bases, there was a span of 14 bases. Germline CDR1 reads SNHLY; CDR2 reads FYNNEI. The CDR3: CASSPNLPAPQHF. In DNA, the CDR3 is TGTGCCAGCAGTCCGAACCTGCCGGCGCCCCAGCATTTT. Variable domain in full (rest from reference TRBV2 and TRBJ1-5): EPEVTQTPSHQVTQMGQEVILRCVPISNHLYFYWYRQILGQKVEFLVSFYNNEISEKSEIFDDQFSVERPDGSNFTLKIRSTKLEDSAMYFCASSPNLPAPQHFGDGTRLSIL.

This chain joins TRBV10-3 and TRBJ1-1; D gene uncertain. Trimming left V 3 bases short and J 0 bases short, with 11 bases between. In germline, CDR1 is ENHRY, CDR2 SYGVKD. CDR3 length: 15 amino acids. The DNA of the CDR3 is TGTGCCATCAGTGAATCGGCAGTCATGAACACTGAAGCTTTCTTT. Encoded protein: CAISESAVMNTEAFF.

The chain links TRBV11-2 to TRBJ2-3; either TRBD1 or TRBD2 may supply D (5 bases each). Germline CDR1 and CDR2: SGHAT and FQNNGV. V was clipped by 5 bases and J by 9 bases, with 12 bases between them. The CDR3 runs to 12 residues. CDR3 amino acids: CASSLGVGTQYF. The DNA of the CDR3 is TGTGCCAGCAGCCTGGGGGTAGGAACGCAGTATTTT.

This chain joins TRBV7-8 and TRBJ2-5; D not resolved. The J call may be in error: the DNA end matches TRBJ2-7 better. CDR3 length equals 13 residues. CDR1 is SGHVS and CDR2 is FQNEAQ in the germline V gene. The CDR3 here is CASSLDRWREQYF. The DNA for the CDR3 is TGTGCCAGCAGCTTAGACCGGTGGCGCGAGCAGTACTTC.

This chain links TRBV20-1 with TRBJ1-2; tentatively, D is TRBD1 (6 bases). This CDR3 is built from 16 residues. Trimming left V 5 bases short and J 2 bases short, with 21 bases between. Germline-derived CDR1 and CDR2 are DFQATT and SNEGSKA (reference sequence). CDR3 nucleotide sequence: TGCAGTGCTCCTCCCCTTCGGGGGGGCGGCAACTATGGCTACACCTTC. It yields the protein CSAPPLRGGGNYGYTF.

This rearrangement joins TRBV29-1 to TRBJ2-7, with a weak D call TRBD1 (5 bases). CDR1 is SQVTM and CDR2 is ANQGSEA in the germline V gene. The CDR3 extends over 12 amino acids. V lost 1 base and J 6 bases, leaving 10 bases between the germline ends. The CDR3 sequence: CSVEVGAREQYF. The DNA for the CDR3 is TGCAGCGTTGAAGTAGGGGCTCGCGAGCAGTACTTC.

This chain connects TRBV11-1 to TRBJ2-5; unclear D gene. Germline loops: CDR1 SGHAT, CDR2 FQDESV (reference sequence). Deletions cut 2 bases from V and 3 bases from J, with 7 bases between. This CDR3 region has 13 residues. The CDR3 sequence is CASSLTPKETQYF. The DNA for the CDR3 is TGTGCCAGCAGCTTAACCCCGAAAGAGACCCAGTACTTC.

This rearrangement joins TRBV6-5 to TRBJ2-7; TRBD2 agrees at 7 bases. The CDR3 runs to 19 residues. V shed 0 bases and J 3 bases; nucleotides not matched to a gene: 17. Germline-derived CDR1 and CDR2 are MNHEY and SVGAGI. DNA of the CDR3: TGTGCCAGCAGTTACTCAACCCCGGACCTTCGGTGGGACTACTACGAGCAGTACTTC. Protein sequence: CASSYSTPDLRWDYYEQYF.

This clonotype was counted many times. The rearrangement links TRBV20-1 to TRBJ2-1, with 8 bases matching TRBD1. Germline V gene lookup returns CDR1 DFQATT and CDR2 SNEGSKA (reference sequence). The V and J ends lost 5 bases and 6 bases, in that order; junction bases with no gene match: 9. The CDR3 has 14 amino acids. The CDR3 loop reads CSAGPGQDVNEQFF. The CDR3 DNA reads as TGCAGTGCTGGTCCGGGACAGGATGTCAATGAGCAGTTCTTC.

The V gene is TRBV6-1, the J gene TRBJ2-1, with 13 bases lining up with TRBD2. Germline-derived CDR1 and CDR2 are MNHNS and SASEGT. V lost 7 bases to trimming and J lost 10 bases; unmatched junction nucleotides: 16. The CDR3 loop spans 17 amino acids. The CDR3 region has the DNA TGTGCCAGCACCCGGAGGGTGGGGACTAGCGGGAACGACGAGCAGTTCTTC. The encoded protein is CASTRRVGTSGNDEQFF.

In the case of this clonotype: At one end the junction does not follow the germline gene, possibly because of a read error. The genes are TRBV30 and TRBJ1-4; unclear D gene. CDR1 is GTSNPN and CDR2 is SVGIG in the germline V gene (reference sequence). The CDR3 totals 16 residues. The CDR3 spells CAWSSGMGTTNEKLFF. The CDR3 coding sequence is TGTGCCTGGAGTTCCGGGATGGGCACAACTAACGAAAAACTGTTTTTT.

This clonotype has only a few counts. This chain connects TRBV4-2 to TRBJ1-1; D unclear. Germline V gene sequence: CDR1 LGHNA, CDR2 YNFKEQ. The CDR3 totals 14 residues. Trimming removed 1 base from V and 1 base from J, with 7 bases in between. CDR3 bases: TGTGCCAGCAGCCAAGTTTCTTCGAACACTGAAGCTTTCTTT. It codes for CASSQVSSNTEAFF.

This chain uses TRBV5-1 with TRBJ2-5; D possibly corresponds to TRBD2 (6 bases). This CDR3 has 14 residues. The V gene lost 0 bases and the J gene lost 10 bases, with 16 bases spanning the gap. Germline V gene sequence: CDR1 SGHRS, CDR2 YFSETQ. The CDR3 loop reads CASSLEVTRRDQYF. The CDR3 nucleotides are TGCGCCAGCAGCTTGGAGGTGACGCGGAGGGACCAGTACTTC.

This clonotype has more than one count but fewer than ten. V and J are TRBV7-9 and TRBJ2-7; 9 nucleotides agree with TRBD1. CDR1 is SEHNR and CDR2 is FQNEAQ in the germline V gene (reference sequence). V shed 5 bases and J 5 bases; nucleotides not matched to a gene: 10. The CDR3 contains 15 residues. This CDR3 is CASSLGQGLLNEQYF. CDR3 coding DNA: TGTGCCAGCAGCCTTGGACAGGGGCTGTTGAACGAGCAGTACTTC.

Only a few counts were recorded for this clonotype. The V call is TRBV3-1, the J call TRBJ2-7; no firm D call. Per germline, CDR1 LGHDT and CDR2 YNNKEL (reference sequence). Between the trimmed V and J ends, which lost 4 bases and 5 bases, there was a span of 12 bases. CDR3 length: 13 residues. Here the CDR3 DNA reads TGTGCCAGCAGCCGCTACCCTAATGACGAGCAGTACTTC. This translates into CASSRYPNDEQYF.